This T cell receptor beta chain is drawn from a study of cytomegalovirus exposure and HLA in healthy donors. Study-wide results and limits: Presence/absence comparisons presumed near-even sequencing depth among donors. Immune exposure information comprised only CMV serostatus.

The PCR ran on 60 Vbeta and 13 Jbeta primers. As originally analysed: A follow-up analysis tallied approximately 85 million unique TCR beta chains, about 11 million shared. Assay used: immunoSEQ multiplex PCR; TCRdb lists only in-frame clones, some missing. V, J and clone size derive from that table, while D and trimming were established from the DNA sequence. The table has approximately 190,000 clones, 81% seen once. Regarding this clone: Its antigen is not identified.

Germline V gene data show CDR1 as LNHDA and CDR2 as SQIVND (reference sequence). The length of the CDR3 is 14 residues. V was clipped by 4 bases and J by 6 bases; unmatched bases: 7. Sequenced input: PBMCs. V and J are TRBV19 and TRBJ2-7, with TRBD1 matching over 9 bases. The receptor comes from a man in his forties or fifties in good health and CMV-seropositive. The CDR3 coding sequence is TGTGCCAGTAGTAAGGGACAGGGAGTGGTCGAGCAGTACTTC. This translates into CASSKGQGVVEQYF.